One and the same sample provided the 20 T cell receptor beta chains below, sequenced in a study of cytomegalovirus exposure and HLA in healthy donors. Vbeta (60) and Jbeta (13) primers were used in the PCR. The repertoire was sequenced with immunoSEQ multiplex PCR; TCRdb's copy has only in-frame clones and lacks some. The table has roughly 110,000 clones, 82% seen once. The sequenced material came from PBMCs. The source is a man aged 25 to 40 in good health and CMV-seropositive.

Note on this clone: At one end the junction does not follow the germline gene, possibly because of a read error. The rearrangement links TRBV7-9 to TRBJ2-7, with TRBD2 matching over 7 bases. The CDR3 covers 14 residues. Germline V gives CDR1 SEHNR, CDR2 FQNEAQ (reference sequence). CDR3 loop: CSSSFASGHYEQYF. DNA of the CDR3: TGTTCCAGCAGCTTTGCTAGCGGCCACTACGAGCAGTACTTC.

In this sample, this clone turned up a few times. As DNA, the CDR3 is TGTGCCAGCTCACCCTCCGGGGGTAGTGACTATGGCTACACCTTC. It translates to CASSPSGGSDYGYTF. This rearrangement joins TRBV18 to TRBJ1-2; weak D call: TRBD1 (5 bases). The V gene's germline CDR1 is KGHSH and CDR2 LQKENI. With 3 bases removed from V and 3 bases from J, the gap between germline ends came to 14 bases. This CDR3 contains 15 residues.

This chain uses TRBV6-5 with TRBJ2-7, with D maybe TRBD1 (6 bases). Germline V gives CDR1 MNHEY, CDR2 SVGAGI. Deletions cut 4 bases from V and 1 base from J, with 11 bases between. This CDR3 region has 14 residues. In nucleotides, the CDR3 is TGTGCCAGCAGTTCTACAGGGCTGTCCTACGAGCAGTACTTC. Protein: CASSSTGLSYEQYF.

The chain recombines TRBV7-9 with TRBJ2-5; D is unresolved. V was trimmed by 5 bases and J by 5 bases, leaving 9 bases between them. The CDR3 sequence is 12 residues long. In germline, CDR1 is SEHNR, CDR2 FQNEAQ (reference sequence). DNA for the CDR3: TGTGCCAGCAGCCCCCCGGAGGAGACCCAGTACTTC. This gives the protein CASSPPEETQYF.

With regard to this clone: One junction end does not reproduce the germline sequence, and a read error may be involved. This chain links TRBV7-9 with TRBJ1-3, with D maybe TRBD1 (5 bases). The CDR3 sequence is 13 residues long. CDR1 is SEHNR and CDR2 is FQNEAQ in the germline V gene (reference sequence). The DNA of the CDR3 is TGTTCCAGCAGTCCAGGGTCTGGAAACACCATATATTTT. This gives the protein CSSSPGSGNTIYF. Full variable domain (missing parts from reference TRBV7-9 and TRBJ1-3): DTGVSQNPRHKITKRGQNVTFRCDPISEHNRLYWYRQTLGQGPEFLTYFQNEAQLEKSRLLSDRFSAERPKGSFSTLEIQRTEQGDSAMYLCSSSPGSGNTIYFGEGSWLTVV.

This clone was recorded once. This chain connects TRBV7-8 to TRBJ1-1; D call uncertain. CDR1 and CDR2 from the germline V gene are SGHVS and FQNEAQ. Trimming left V 2 bases short and J 7 bases short, with 17 bases between. This CDR3 is built from 15 residues. CDR3 in amino acids: CASSLSGRMTFEAFF. CDR3 in DNA: TGTGCCAGCAGCTTATCTGGGAGAATGACATTTGAAGCTTTCTTT.

Only one count was recorded for this clone. CDR3 residues: CASSLLTGGAGGELFF. The DNA of the CDR3 is TGTGCCAGCAGCTTGTTGACCGGGGGGGCCGGCGGGGAGCTGTTTTTT. This chain links TRBV5-4 with TRBJ2-2; 8 positions match TRBD2. Germline trimming cut 1 base from V and 7 bases from J; bases unmatched to any gene: 9. The CDR3 extends over 16 amino acids. Germline V gives CDR1 SGHNT, CDR2 YYREEE (reference sequence).

This chain joins TRBV4-2 and TRBJ1-2; 9 positions agree with TRBD1. This CDR3 spans 16 amino acids. With V trimmed by 0 bases and J by 3 bases, 5 bases remained unmatched. Per the germline V gene, CDR1 is LGHNA and CDR2 is YNFKEQ. The CDR3 bases are TGTGCCAGCAGCCAAGAGAGGGACAGGGCATACTATGGCTACACCTTC. Translation gives CASSQERDRAYYGYTF.

The chain couples TRBV5-1 to TRBJ1-5; D is undetermined. Germline V lookup: CDR1 SGHRS, CDR2 YFSETQ. The V and J ends lost 4 bases and 0 bases respectively, with 17 bases between them. This CDR3 region has 17 residues. The CDR3 region is CASSPYPGSNSNQPQHF. CDR3 nucleotides: TGCGCCAGCAGCCCCTATCCGGGAAGTAATAGCAATCAGCCCCAGCATTTT. Using reference TRBV5-1 and TRBJ1-5 for the parts outside the CDR3, the full variable domain is KAGVTQTPRYLIKTRGQQVTLSCSPISGHRSVSWYQQTPGQGLQFLFEYFSETQRNKGNFPGRFSGRQFSNSRSEMNVSTLELGDSALYLCASSPYPGSNSNQPQHFGDGTRLSIL.

The genes are TRBV30 and TRBJ1-4; D ambiguous. Trimming took 3 bases from V and 8 from J, leaving 10 bases between them. The CDR3 extends over 12 amino acids. Germline CDR1 is GTSNPN and CDR2 is SVGIG (reference sequence). CDR3 nucleotide sequence: TGTGCCTGGAGCCCTCTCGCGGAAAAACTGTTTTTT. Translating gives CAWSPLAEKLFF.

V and J are TRBV11-3 and TRBJ2-1; 10 bases match TRBD2. Germline V gene lookup returns CDR1 SGHNT and CDR2 YENEEA. The CDR3 sequence is 15 residues long. The junction had 8 bases not matched to a gene; V was cut back by 7 bases and J by 5 bases. The CDR3 nucleotides read TGTGCCAGCACCTCCGTGGGACTAGCGAACAATGAGCAGTTCTTC. Translated, it gives CASTSVGLANNEQFF.

The chain joins TRBV6-5 to TRBJ1-5, with D possibly matching TRBD1 (6 bases). Germline V gene data show CDR1 as MNHEY and CDR2 as SVGAGI. V lost 6 bases and J lost 2, with 14 bases in between. CDR3 length: 15 residues. This CDR3 is CASRPGTIGNQPQHF. The CDR3 region has the DNA TGTGCCAGCAGACCCGGGACAATCGGCAATCAGCCCCAGCATTTT.

This clone turned up a few times. The chain employs TRBV19 and TRBJ2-1; TRBD2 matches at 7 bases. Germline lookup yields CDR1 LNHDA and CDR2 SQIVND (reference sequence). After removal of 3 bases from V and 8 bases from J, the junction contained 7 bases not matched to a gene. The CDR3 totals 14 residues. CDR3 region: CASSISGGPDEQFF. CDR3 coding DNA: TGTGCCAGTAGTATCTCGGGGGGACCGGATGAGCAGTTCTTC.

This clone was observed a single time. This rearrangement joins TRBV30 to TRBJ1-2; 12 nucleotides line up with TRBD1. Germline V gives CDR1 GTSNPN, CDR2 SVGIG (reference sequence). This CDR3 is 14 amino acids long. The V segment lost 2 bases and the J segment 10 bases; nucleotides outside the gene matches: 8. CDR3: CAWSPGQGASSYTF. The CDR3 DNA reads TGTGCCTGGAGTCCGGGACAGGGGGCATCTTCCTACACCTTC.

V and J are TRBV5-4 and TRBJ1-1, with 8 bases identical to TRBD1. CDR3 length equals 14 residues. Germline V lookup: CDR1 SGHNT, CDR2 YYREEE (reference sequence). V dropped 3 bases and J dropped 10; count of bases not matched to a gene: 11. The CDR3 DNA sequence: TGTGCCAGCAGCTCTCTGGACAGGGAGGTTGGAGCTTTCTTT. Translating it yields CASSSLDREVGAFF.

The chain is built from TRBV7-9 and TRBJ1-5; 8 bases fit TRBD1. From germline, CDR1 is SEHNR and CDR2 FQNEAQ (reference sequence). Germline trimming cut 5 bases from V and 4 bases from J; bases unmatched to any gene: 4. CDR3 size: 14 residues. CDR3 sequence: CASSLGQGNQPQHF. In DNA, the CDR3 is TGTGCCAGCAGCCTCGGACAGGGTAATCAGCCCCAGCATTTT.

V is TRBV5-1 and J is TRBJ2-5, with 8 bases that match TRBD1. The CDR3 is made up of 17 amino acids. Germline lookup yields CDR1 SGHRS and CDR2 YFSETQ. Trimming took 2 bases from V and 4 from J; bases not matched to a gene: 13. CDR3 sequence: CASSFGPGTGSSETQYF. CDR3 DNA: TGCGCCAGCAGCTTTGGCCCCGGGACAGGTTCGTCAGAGACCCAGTACTTC.

This clone was seen more than once but under ten times. The V call is TRBV18, the J call TRBJ1-1; no definite D call. Deletions cut 6 bases from V and 4 bases from J, with 15 bases between. Germline values: CDR1 KGHSH, CDR2 LQKENI. The length of the CDR3 is 14 residues. Here the CDR3 DNA reads TGTGCCAGCTCCGCCTCGGCCTCGGGCACTGAAGCTTTCTTT. Translation gives CASSASASGTEAFF.

The chain carries TRBV7-2 and TRBJ1-5; D is ambiguous. The CDR3 sequence is 13 residues long. V lost 4 bases, J lost 4 bases, and 8 bases lay in between. Per germline, CDR1 SGHTA and CDR2 FQGNSA. In DNA, the CDR3 is TGTGCCAGCAGCTCCGAGAAAAATCAGCCCCAGCATTTT. It yields the protein CASSSEKNQPQHF.

The chain recombines TRBV10-3 with TRBJ1-1, with 8 bases lining up with TRBD1. The CDR3 contains 14 residues. Germline-derived CDR1 and CDR2 are ENHRY and SYGVKD. V was clipped by 5 bases and J by 2 bases; unmatched bases: 4. CDR3 protein: CAISTTGGNTEAFF. Here the CDR3 DNA reads TGTGCCATCAGTACTACAGGGGGAAACACTGAAGCTTTCTTT.